This T cell receptor (beta chain) was recovered during a study of T cell repertoires in cytomegalovirus infection. Overall study context: The authors relied on CMV epitopes, both recently identified HLA-C-restricted and well-studied HLA-B-restricted.

Regarding this clonotype: The antigen is undetermined.

V trimming: 6 bases; J trimming: 7 bases; junction bases outside the gene matches: 9. The CDR3 has 14 residues. Overall study findings and caveats: It was HLA-C-restricted CMV-specific TCR beta clonotypes that dominated the response ex vivo. Cumulative public TCR beta family frequency identified CMV carriers with the relevant HLA.

Via MiXCR, TCRdb re-called the reads, giving one row per CDR3 protein. The sample records around 500,000 distinct CDR3 sequences, under 45% being singletons. The input for sequencing was cultured PBMCs, taken from culture after CMV antigen stimulation. The source is a human donor in good health (CMV status not recorded). Some clones in this sample may be carry-over from other donors' samples. This chain connects TRBV12-3 or TRBV12-4 to TRBJ2-1, with 7 bases identical to TRBD2. CDR3 bases: TGTGCCAGCAGCGCCCGGTGGGGGGGGAATGAGCAGTTCTTC. Protein: CASSARWGGNEQFF.